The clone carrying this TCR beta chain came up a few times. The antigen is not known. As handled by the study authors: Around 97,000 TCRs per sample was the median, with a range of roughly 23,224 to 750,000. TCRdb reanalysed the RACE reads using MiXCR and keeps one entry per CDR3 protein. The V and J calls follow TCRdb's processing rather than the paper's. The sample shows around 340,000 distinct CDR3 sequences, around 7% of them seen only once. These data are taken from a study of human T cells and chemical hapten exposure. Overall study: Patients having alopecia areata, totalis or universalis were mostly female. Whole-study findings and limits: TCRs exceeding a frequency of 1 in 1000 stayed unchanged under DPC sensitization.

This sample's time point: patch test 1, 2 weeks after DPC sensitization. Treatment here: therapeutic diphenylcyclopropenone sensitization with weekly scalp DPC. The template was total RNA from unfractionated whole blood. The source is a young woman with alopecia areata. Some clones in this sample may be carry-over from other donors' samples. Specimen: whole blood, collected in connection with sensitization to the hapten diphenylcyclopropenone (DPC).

The CDR3 nucleotides read TGCGCCAGCAGCCAATTAGGGGACATGAACACTGAAGCTTTCTTT. It is translated as CASSQLGDMNTEAFF. The chain carries TRBV4-3 and TRBJ1-1, with D maybe TRBD1 (6 bases). The germline V gene encodes CDR1 LGHNA and CDR2 YSLEER. The CDR3 covers 15 residues. Trimming left V 2 bases short and J 0 bases short, with 10 bases between.